This T cell receptor (beta chain) was captured in a study of blood T cells in healthy people across ages. Germline CDR1 and CDR2: LNHNV and YYDKDF (reference sequence). The CDR3 covers 14 residues. About this clonotype itself: What it recognizes is unknown. One end of the junction fails to match germline, which may point to a read error.

Through a sample-barcoded 5' primer and a J-beta primer mix, a second PCR was run for 7 to 11 cycles. TCRdb ran MiXCR on the 5' RACE reads and lists one entry per CDR3 protein. The sample has 920,000 or so distinct CDR3 sequences; 40% to 45% are singletons. Whole-study results and caveats: There were more naive CD4+ cells and higher diversity in long-lived donors than in aged donors.

The receptor's source is a woman aged 55-69 years in good health. The chain carries TRBV15 and TRBJ1-1; no reliable D call. Sequencing input: blood. The chain's CDR3 is CATSRAGRNIEAFF. CDR3 nucleotide sequence: TGTGCCACCAGCAGAGCCGGACGGAACATTGAAGCTTTCTTT.